Below are 13 T cell receptor beta chains sequenced from a single sample in a study of T-cell reconstitution after alpha-beta-depleted transplantation in children. Preparation of the TCRbeta library was carried out with unique molecular identifiers. Via MiXCR, TCRdb re-called the PCR reads, giving one row per CDR3 protein. The profile shows 60,000 to 70,000 distinct CDR3 sequences, approximately 4.4% of them singletons. The material sequenced was PBMCs, mostly from graft donor cells, taken 180 days after TCRalphabeta/CD19-depleted stem cell transplant. These receptors all stem from a boy under three years old who had a stem cell transplant for acute myeloid leukemia, so the T cells may come from the graft donor.

This clonotype was counted ten times or more. This chain joins TRBV7-6 and TRBJ2-2; TRBD2 matches at 10 bases. Germline loops: CDR1 SGHVS, CDR2 FNYEAQ. The V gene end was trimmed by 1 base and the J gene end by 3 bases; junction bases not matched to a gene: 5. The CDR3 is 17 amino acids. CDR3 in amino acids: CASSLGPLAGYTGELFF. The CDR3 DNA is TGTGCCAGCAGCTTAGGCCCACTAGCGGGGTACACCGGGGAGCTGTTTTTT.

This clonotype was picked up many times. The genes are TRBV9 and TRBJ2-3; a weak D match, TRBD2 (5 bases). The CDR3 totals 14 residues. CDR1 and CDR2 from the germline V gene are SGDLS and YYNGEE. With 3 bases removed from V and 11 bases from J, the gap between germline ends came to 19 bases. As DNA, the CDR3 is TGTGCCAGCAGCGACCGTCCCTCAAGAGGAGGGCAGTATTTT. Amino acid sequence: CASSDRPSRGGQYF.

This clonotype was seen repeatedly, ten times or more. The rearrangement uses TRBV12-3 or TRBV12-4 and TRBJ2-5, with a possible D match to TRBD1 (5 bases). Trimming left V 7 bases short and J 5 bases short, with 29 bases between. This CDR3 spans 18 amino acids. The CDR3 nucleotides read TGTGCCAGCATCTTCACCGAAGACGTAAGGACAATAAAGGAGACCCAGTACTTC. This translates into CASIFTEDVRTIKETQYF.

The sample holds many counts of this clonotype. The chain joins TRBV5-5 to TRBJ2-7, with unresolved D. V was shortened by 2 bases and J by 7 bases, with 13 bases between the two germline ends. Germline CDR1 is SGHKS and CDR2 is YYEKEE (reference sequence). The CDR3 has 13 amino acids. This CDR3 reads CASSFLGWGEQYV. In DNA, the CDR3 is TGTGCCAGCAGCTTCTTGGGCTGGGGAGAGCAGTACGTC.

This clonotype came up many times. The CDR3 DNA is TGTGCCAGCAGCACCGGGCAGGGGCATGAGCAGTTCTTC. This translates into CASSTGQGHEQFF. The chain is built from TRBV21-1 and TRBJ2-1; TRBD1, the table's D call, lacks a check against the DNA. TRBV21-1 is classified as a pseudogene. CDR3 length equals 13 residues.

The sample holds many counts of this clonotype. The CDR3, as DNA: TGTGCCAGCAGCCACAAGGGGTCTTGGGGCTACACCTTC. This encodes CASSHKGSWGYTF. This chain uses TRBV6-5 with TRBJ1-2; D perhaps matches TRBD1 (5 bases). The germline V and J ends were trimmed by 6 bases and 8 bases, with 16 bases remaining between them. CDR1 MNHEY and CDR2 SVGAGI come from the germline V gene. This CDR3 comprises 13 residues.

The table lists this clonotype with many counts. The chain employs TRBV9 and TRBJ2-6; D call uncertain. Germline V gives CDR1 SGDLS, CDR2 YYNGEE. Trimming took off 2 bases at V and 0 bases at J, with 21 bases between the two ends. This CDR3 has 20 amino acids. The CDR3 DNA reads as TGTGCCAGCAGCGTTTCTAACCACCGGGTCGACTCCTCTGGGGCCAACGTCCTGACTTTC. It specifies CASSVSNHRVDSSGANVLTF.

The chain employs TRBV18 and TRBJ1-5, with D possibly TRBD1 on 6 matching bases. The CDR3 loop spans 15 amino acids. The V gene lost 3 bases and the J gene lost 4 bases, with 13 bases spanning the gap. Germline V gene lookup returns CDR1 KGHSH and CDR2 LQKENI. CDR3 sequence reads: CASSPPGTPNQPQHF. CDR3 in DNA: TGTGCCAGCTCACCGCCCGGGACACCTAATCAGCCCCAGCATTTT.

The sample holds many counts of this clonotype. V and J are TRBV11-3 and TRBJ2-2, with TRBD1 matching 12 bases. The CDR3 length is 16 residues. The junction had 9 bases not matched to a gene; V was cut back by 8 bases and J by 5 bases. In germline, CDR1 is SGHNT, CDR2 YENEEA. The CDR3 here is CASGTGGWTRTGELFF. In DNA form, the CDR3 reads TGTGCCAGCGGGACAGGGGGCTGGACGAGGACCGGGGAGCTGTTTTTT.

This clonotype was counted many times. This sequence joins TRBV6-4 and TRBJ2-7; D not resolved. V was pared by 0 bases and J by 1 base, with 19 bases between. The CDR3 loop spans 18 amino acids. CDR1 is MRHNA and CDR2 is SNTAGT in the germline V gene. The CDR3 DNA reads as TGTGCCAGCAGTGACTCGATTTATGTGGGGATCGTGTCCTACGAGCAGTACTTC. Residues: CASSDSIYVGIVSYEQYF.

This clonotype was picked up many times. This chain uses TRBV14 with TRBJ2-2, with 9 bases lining up with TRBD1. This CDR3 has 16 amino acids. J gave up 3 bases and V 4 bases, and 6 bases lay outside the gene matches. Germline CDR1 SGHDN, CDR2 FVKESK. Written as DNA, the CDR3 is TGTGCCAGCAGCCGCGGGGACAGGGCGTACACCGGGGAGCTGTTTTTT. It translates to CASSRGDRAYTGELFF.

This clonotype was seen repeatedly, ten times or more. The V call is TRBV29-1, the J call TRBJ2-7; 7 bases agree with TRBD1. Germline V gene data show CDR1 as SQVTM and CDR2 as ANQGSEA. The junction had 5 bases not matched to a gene; V was cut back by 7 bases and J by 2 bases. CDR3 length equals 12 residues. The DNA of the CDR3 is TGCAGCGCTTGGGACAGCGCCTACGAGCAGTACGTC. The encoded protein is CSAWDSAYEQYV.

This clonotype was counted many times. V and J are TRBV7-9 and TRBJ2-7; a possible D gene is TRBD1 (6 bases). The CDR3 runs 15 residues. The V end was cut by 1 base, the J end by 2 bases, with 12 bases between. Per the germline V gene, CDR1 is SEHNR and CDR2 is FQNEAQ (reference sequence). The chain's CDR3 is CASSLGQGIPYEQYV. DNA for the CDR3: TGTGCCAGCAGCTTAGGTCAGGGGATCCCCTACGAGCAGTACGTC.